Listed below are T cell receptor beta chains from one sample, sequenced in a study of T cell responses to AZD1222 COVID-19 vaccine. Using immunoSEQ multiplex PCR, the repertoire was profiled, and TCRdb retains in-frame clones only, with some absent. The table records about 59,000 clones, about 88% of them present only once. This material consisted of peripheral blood, taken 28 days after the second AZD1222 dose. These receptors originate from an adult who received the AZD1222 COVID-19 vaccine. Both conserved end residues are part of each CDR3. A D gene is named only where the DNA matches it firmly. The size field is filled for only some rows; it gives once, few, many or a size class.

>TRBD2|TRBJ2-2|TRBV5-6|few|13
TGTGCCAGCAGCAAGCTAGCGGCCGGGGAGCTGTTTTTT
CASSKLAAGELFF
>.|TRBJ2-5|TRBV27|.|15
TGTGCCAGCAGCCGCGGGGGCCTCGGCCGGGAGACCCAGTACTTC
CASSRGGLGRETQYF
>.|TRBJ1-5|TRBV6-5|once|15
TGTGCCAGCAGCAAACAAAGGGCAAGCAATCAGCCCCAGCATTTT
CASSKQRASNQPQHF
>TRBD1|TRBJ2-5|TRBV9|.|13
TGTGCCAGCAGCGTAGGACAGGGGGGGACCCAGTACTTC
CASSVGQGGTQYF
>.|TRBJ1-5|TRBV14|few|14
TGTGCCAGCAGCGGCACAGGATTCAATCAGCCCCAGCATTTT
CASSGTGFNQPQHF
>.|TRBJ1-5|TRBV7-9|.|13
TGTGCCAGCCGACGGGGAGGTGGACAGCCCCAGCATTTT
CASRRGGGQPQHF
>.|TRBJ2-7|TRBV19|.|14
TGTGCCAGTAGTATTAGGGAGGCAGCCCGAGAGCAGTACTTC
CASSIREAAREQYF
>.|TRBJ1-1|TRBV5-8|.|14
TGTGCCAGCAGCTTGGGACTGGCGTATAGTGAAGCTTTCTTT
CASSLGLAYSEAFF
>.|TRBJ1-1|TRBV30|.|13
TGTGCCTGGAGCCGGACAGATGGATTTGAAGCTTTCTTT
CAWSRTDGFEAFF
>TRBD1|TRBJ1-1|TRBV7-2|.|16
TGTGCCAGCAGCTTAACAGGGGGGGTCCTCCGCACTGAAGCTTTCTTT
CASSLTGGVLRTEAFF
>.|TRBJ1-5|TRBV2|.|14
TGTGCCAGGGGGGGCAGAGATAGCAATCAGCCCCAGCATTTT
CARGGRDSNQPQHF
>TRBD1|TRBJ2-7|TRBV7-2|few|18
TGTGCCAGCAGCCACCCCTCCGGCTCCCGGGACAGCTCCTACGAGCAGTACTTC
CASSHPSGSRDSSYEQYF
>.|TRBJ2-7|TRBV21-1|.|15
TGTGCCAGCAGCAAAGATGTCCTGCCTTCCTACGAGCAGTACTTC
CASSKDVLPSYEQYF
>.|TRBJ1-1|TRBV5-6|.|13
TGTGCCAGCAGCTTGTTTCCGGGCACAGAAGCTTTCTTT
CASSLFPGTEAFF
>TRBD1|TRBJ1-6|TRBV28|.|14
TGTGCCAGCAGTCCGGGACAGGACGTTCGAACCCTCCACTTT
CASSPGQDVRTLHF
>.|TRBJ2-1|TRBV7-8|.|17
TGTGCCAGCAGCTTATTGGCTTTTGATCTCACCGGCAATGAGCAGTTCTTC
CASSLLAFDLTGNEQFF